This T cell receptor beta chain derives from a study of OX40 agonist ivuxolimab in advanced cancers. For the study at large: Patients achieving partial responses numbered three: one hepatocellular carcinoma case and two cutaneous melanoma cases. General study points: There were, on average, more expanded clones in CD8+ T cells than in CD4+.

The CDR3 is 14 residues long. The V gene's germline CDR1 is SGDLS and CDR2 YYNGEE. Anyone with autoimmune disease history or systemic immunosuppression was excluded. Blood draws occurred at baseline, cycle 4 day 1, and cycle 7 day 1. On this clone itself: The target antigen is unknown. The junction and the germline gene differ at one end; a read error may be behind it.

Sequencing used immunoSEQ multiplex PCR; TCRdb keeps in-frame clones, though not all of them. The table includes more than 20,000 clones, 75% to 90% detected once. The rearrangement joins TRBV9 to TRBJ1-2; D gene uncertain. The receptor was isolated from an adult with an advanced solid tumor such as melanoma, head and neck, liver or kidney cancer. Sequenced here: CD4+ or CD8+ T cells sorted from blood, sampled in a trial of the OX40 agonist ivuxolimab. CDR3 DNA: TGTGCCAGCAGCATCGAAGACTCGAGTATTGGCAACACCTTC. This sequence encodes CASSIEDSSIGNTF.